This T cell receptor beta chain derives from a study of blood T cells in healthy people across ages. Study-wide background: Template switching recovered approximately one barcoded beta molecule for every two T cells.

Trimming took 4 bases from V and 0 from J, leaving 13 bases between them. The CDR3 totals 15 residues. Germline V gives CDR1 SQVTM, CDR2 ANQGSEA. This clonotype was detected ten times or more. Its antigen is unknown. It was with a sample-barcoded 5' primer and a J-beta primer mix that a second PCR of about 6 to 12 cycles was run. TCRdb called the 5' RACE reads again in MiXCR, with one record for every CDR3 protein. The sample lists roughly 1.9 million distinct CDR3 sequences, more than 35% occurring once. Study results and caveats: In these data, TCR beta diversity tracked strongly with naive T cell percentage.

Sequenced material: blood. The sequence was collected from a human donor in good health. The chain employs TRBV29-1 and TRBJ2-4, with TRBD1 as a possible D gene (5 bases). Here the CDR3 reads CSVAETALAKNIQYF. CDR3 in DNA: TGCAGCGTTGCGGAGACAGCACTAGCCAAAAACATTCAGTACTTC.